This is a list of T cell receptor beta chains from one sample in a study of blood T cells in healthy people across ages. TCRdb fed the 5' RACE reads into MiXCR, producing one record per CDR3 protein. The data contain hundreds of thousands of distinct CDR3 sequences, 20% to 25% of them seen just once; the ten biggest clones take up around 3.4%. What was sequenced was blood. These receptors were taken from a man between 65 and 85 years old in good health. Each CDR3 is given with its conserved first and last residue. A D gene is named only where the DNA matches it firmly. Some rows have no size entry. The others give once, few or many, or a class for an expanded clone.

v_call,clone_size,d_call,j_call,cdr3_aa,cdr3_nt
TRBV10-3,few,-,TRBJ2-1,CAIRQVEGEQFF,TGTGCCATCAGACAGGTGGAGGGTGAGCAGTTCTTC
TRBV12-3/TRBV12-4,-,-,TRBJ2-2,CARRTPGELFF,TGTGCCAGGCGGACCCCCGGGGAGCTGTTTTTT
TRBV3-1,-,-,TRBJ1-1,CASRTEANTEAFF,TGTGCCAGCCGGACAGAGGCGAACACTGAAGCTTTCTTT
TRBV7-9,few,TRBD1,TRBJ2-7,CASSVDRFAYEQYF,TGTGCCAGCAGCGTGGACAGGTTTGCCTACGAGCAGTACTTC
TRBV20-1,-,TRBD2,TRBJ2-1,CSARSGRAYNEQFF,TGCAGTGCACGGAGCGGGAGGGCCTACAATGAGCAGTTCTTC
TRBV4-3,-,TRBD1,TRBJ2-7,CASSQEYVDRAYEQYF,TGCGCCAGCAGCCAAGAATACGTGGACAGGGCCTACGAGCAGTACTTC
TRBV12-3/TRBV12-4,few,-,TRBJ1-5,CASSFVVTQPQHF,TGTGCCAGCAGTTTTGTCGTTACTCAACCCCAGCATTTT
TRBV18,many,TRBD2,TRBJ2-5,CASSPQNTGLAGGPEETQYF,TGTGCCAGCTCACCCCAAAATACCGGACTAGCGGGAGGGCCGGAAGAGACCCAGTACTTC
TRBV2,-,TRBD1,TRBJ2-2,CASRKGQTPNTGELFF,TGTGCCAGCAGGAAGGGACAGACCCCGAACACCGGGGAGCTGTTTTTT
TRBV18,-,TRBD1,TRBJ1-1,CASSRGQGASTEAFF,TGTGCCAGCTCACGGGGACAGGGGGCGAGCACTGAAGCTTTCTTT
TRBV28,few,-,TRBJ2-5,CASTSSSDLPETQYF,TGTGCCAGCACGTCGTCTAGCGATCTGCCAGAGACCCAGTACTTC